This TCR beta chain was documented in a study of shared clonotypes between healthy human individuals. Study-wide points: What naive subsets generally showed was a larger estimated richness than memory subsets showed.

Sequencing used immunoSEQ multiplex PCR; TCRdb keeps in-frame clones, though not all of them. The sample gives some 690,000 clones, about nine tenths of which show up once; 34% is in the top ten. Trimming removed 1 base at V and 4 bases at J, with 14 bases between. This CDR3 has 16 residues. The germline V gene encodes CDR1 MNHEY and CDR2 SMNVEV (reference sequence). This clone has a single count. What it binds is not known. Sequencing was done on a sample of memory CD8+ T cells from PBMCs. The subset was: CD45RO+ cells pooled with CCR7-negative TemRA cells. The TCR originated in a man younger than 30 in good health. Some clones in this sample may be carry-over from other donors' samples. The chain recombines TRBV27 with TRBJ1-5; D remains ambiguous. The CDR3 DNA is TGTGCCAGCAGTTTATACAGCCAAAGGAGGAATCAGCCCCAGCATTTT. Its protein product is CASSLYSQRRNQPQHF.